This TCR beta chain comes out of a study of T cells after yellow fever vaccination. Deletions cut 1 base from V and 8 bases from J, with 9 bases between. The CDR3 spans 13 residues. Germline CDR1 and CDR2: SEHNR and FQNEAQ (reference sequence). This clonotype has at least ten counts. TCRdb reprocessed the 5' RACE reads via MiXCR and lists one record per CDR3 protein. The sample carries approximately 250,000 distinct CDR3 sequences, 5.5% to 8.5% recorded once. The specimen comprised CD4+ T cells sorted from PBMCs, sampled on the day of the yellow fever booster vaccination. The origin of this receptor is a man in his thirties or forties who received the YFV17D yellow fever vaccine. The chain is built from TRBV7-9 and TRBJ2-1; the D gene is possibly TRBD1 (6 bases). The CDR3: CASSLDQGYEQFF. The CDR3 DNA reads TGTGCCAGCAGCTTAGACCAGGGGTATGAGCAGTTCTTC.